This TCR beta chain was found in a study of spatial heterogeneity in lung cancer. The ends were cut back, 3 bases at V and 6 bases at J, with 9 bases in the middle. This CDR3 is 12 amino acids long. Germline V gene lookup returns CDR1 MDHEN and CDR2 SYDVKM. Study outcomes and limitations: One measure, the expanded intratumoral alpha and beta TCR count, tracked tumor mutation counts.

This sample's time point: sample taken at primary tumor resection. In this sample, this clonotype turned up a few times. The antigen remains unidentified. This beta chain is off target for a library built for alpha chains, so its abundance means little. TCRdb passed the 5' RACE reads through MiXCR, listing each CDR3 protein once. The table shows about 15,000 distinct CDR3 sequences, with 6.2% occurring only once. The V gene is TRBV28, the J gene TRBJ2-7, with D hard to call. The sample in question was lung tumor tissue, obtained at surgery. The receptor's source is a male donor with early-stage non-small cell lung cancer. The CDR3 spells CASSFRVSEQYF. CDR3 DNA: TGTGCCAGCAGTTTTAGAGTCAGCGAGCAGTACTTC.